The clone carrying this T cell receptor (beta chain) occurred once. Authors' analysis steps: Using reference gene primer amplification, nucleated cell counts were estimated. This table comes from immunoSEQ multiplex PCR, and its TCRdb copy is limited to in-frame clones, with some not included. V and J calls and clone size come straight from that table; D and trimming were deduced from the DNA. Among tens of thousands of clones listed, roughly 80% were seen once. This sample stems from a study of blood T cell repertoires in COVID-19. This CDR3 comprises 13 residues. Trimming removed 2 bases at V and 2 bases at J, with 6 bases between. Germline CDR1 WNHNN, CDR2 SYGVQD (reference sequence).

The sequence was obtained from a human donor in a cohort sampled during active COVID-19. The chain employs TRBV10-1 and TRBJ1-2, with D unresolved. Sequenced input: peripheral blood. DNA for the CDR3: TGCGCCAGCAGTGAGAACGGGAACTATGGCTACACCTTC. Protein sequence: CASSENGNYGYTF.